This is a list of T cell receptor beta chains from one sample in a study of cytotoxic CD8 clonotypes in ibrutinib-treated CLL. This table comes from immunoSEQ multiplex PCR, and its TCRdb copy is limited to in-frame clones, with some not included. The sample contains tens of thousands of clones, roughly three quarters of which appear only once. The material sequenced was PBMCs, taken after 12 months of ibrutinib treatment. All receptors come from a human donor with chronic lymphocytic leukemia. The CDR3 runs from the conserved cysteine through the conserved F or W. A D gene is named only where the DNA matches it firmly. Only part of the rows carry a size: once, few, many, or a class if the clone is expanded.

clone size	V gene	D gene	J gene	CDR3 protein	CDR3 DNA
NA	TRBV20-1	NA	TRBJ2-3	CSGLTKDTQYF	TGCAGTGGTTTGACTAAAGATACGCAGTATTTT
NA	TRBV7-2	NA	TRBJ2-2	CASSLDLSVELFF	TGTGCCAGCAGCTTAGATCTGTCGGTGGAGCTGTTTTTT
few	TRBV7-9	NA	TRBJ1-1	CVTSGRRLSEAFF	TGTGTCACCTCGGGGCGTCGTCTCTCTGAAGCTTTCTTT
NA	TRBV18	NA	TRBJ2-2	CASSQGSTGELFF	TGTGCCAGCTCACAGGGTTCTACCGGGGAGCTGTTTTTT
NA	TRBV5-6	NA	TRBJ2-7	CASSLGLSSSYEQYF	TGTGCCAGCAGCTTGGGCCTCTCGAGCTCCTACGAGCAGTACTTC
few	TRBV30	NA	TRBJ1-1	CAWSPGRDTEAFF	TGTGCCTGGTCTCCGGGCAGGGACACTGAAGCTTTCTTT
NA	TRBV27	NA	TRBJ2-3	CASRATVHKADTQYF	TGTGCCAGCAGGGCGACAGTGCATAAGGCAGATACGCAGTATTTT
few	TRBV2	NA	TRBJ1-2	CASSEVGFSYGYTF	TGTGCCAGCAGTGAAGTTGGGTTTAGCTATGGCTACACCTTC
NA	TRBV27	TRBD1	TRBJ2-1	CASSLLRGAGGGYNEQFF	TGTGCCAGCAGTTTATTGCGAGGGGCAGGGGGCGGCTACAATGAGCAGTTCTTC
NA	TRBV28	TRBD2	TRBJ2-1	CASSIRLGLAGTYNEQFF	TGTGCCAGCAGCATCCGACTGGGACTAGCGGGGACCTACAATGAGCAGTTCTTC
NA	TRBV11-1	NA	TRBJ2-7	CASSHAPYEQYF	TGTGCCAGCAGCCACGCCCCCTACGAGCAGTACTTC
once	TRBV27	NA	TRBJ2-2	CASRPRPVGGELFF	TGTGCCAGCAGACCTAGACCCGTCGGCGGGGAGCTGTTTTTT
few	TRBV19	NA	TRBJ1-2	CASTTQGGYGYTF	TGTGCCAGTACCACACAGGGTGGCTATGGCTACACCTTC
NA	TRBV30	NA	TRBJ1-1	CAWSRRQMNTEAFF	TGTGCCTGGAGTCGAAGACAGATGAACACTGAAGCTTTCTTT
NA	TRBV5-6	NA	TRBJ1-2	CASSLGTDPANYGYTF	TGTGCCAGCAGCTTGGGGACGGACCCTGCTAACTATGGCTACACCTTC
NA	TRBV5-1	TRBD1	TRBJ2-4	CASSPDRGATTFQYF	TGCGCCAGCAGCCCCGACAGGGGGGCCACTACCTTTCAGTACTTC
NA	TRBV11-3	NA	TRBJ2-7	CASSLGGSYGEQYF	TGTGCCAGCAGCTTAGGAGGGTCATACGGGGAGCAGTACTTC
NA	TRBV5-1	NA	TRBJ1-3	CASSLAVGGSGNTIYF	TGCGCCAGCAGCTTGGCCGTTGGGGGTTCTGGAAACACCATATATTTT
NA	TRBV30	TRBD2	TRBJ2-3	CAWRTGLAGGDTQYF	TGTGCCTGGAGGACGGGACTAGCGGGAGGAGATACGCAGTATTTT
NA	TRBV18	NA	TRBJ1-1	CASSPPPGMNTEAFF	TGTGCCAGCTCACCCCCCCCCGGTATGAACACTGAAGCTTTCTTT
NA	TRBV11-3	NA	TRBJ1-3	CATGCGSCVSSGNTIYF	TGTGCCACCGGGTGCGGTAGCTGCGTCTCCTCTGGAAACACCATATATTTT
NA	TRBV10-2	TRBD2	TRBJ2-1	CASSESTSGALGNEQFF	TGCGCCAGCAGTGAGTCGACCAGCGGGGCTCTCGGGAATGAGCAGTTCTTC
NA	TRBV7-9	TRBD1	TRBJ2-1	CASSKPGQGSREQFF	TGTGCCAGCAGCAAGCCGGGACAGGGATCTCGGGAGCAGTTCTTC
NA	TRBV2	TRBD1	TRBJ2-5	CASGGDRAVQETQYF	TGTGCCAGCGGGGGGGACAGGGCGGTTCAAGAGACCCAGTACTTC
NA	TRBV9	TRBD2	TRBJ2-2	CASNVASGRATGELFF	TGTGCCAGCAACGTAGCTAGCGGGAGGGCCACCGGGGAGCTGTTTTTT
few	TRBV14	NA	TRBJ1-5	CASSQSLNQPQHF	TGTGCCAGCAGCCAGTCTCTCAATCAGCCCCAGCATTTT
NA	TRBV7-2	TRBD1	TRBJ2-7	CASSSMTGGPYEQYF	TGTGCCAGCAGCTCGATGACAGGGGGCCCCTACGAGCAGTACTTC
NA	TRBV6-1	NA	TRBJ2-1	CASSAKGEYNEQFF	TGTGCCAGCAGCGCAAAGGGGGAGTACAATGAGCAGTTCTTC
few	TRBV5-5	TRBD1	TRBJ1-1	CASTERGRGRLDTEAFF	TGTGCCAGCACCGAACGGGGCAGGGGGCGGTTGGACACTGAAGCTTTCTTT
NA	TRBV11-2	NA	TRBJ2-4	CASSLRDLGAKNIQYF	TGTGCCAGCAGCTTACGGGACTTGGGGGCCAAAAACATTCAGTACTTC
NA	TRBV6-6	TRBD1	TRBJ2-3	CATTTGRARGTDTQYF	TGTGCCACCACTACGGGACGGGCCAGGGGGACGGATACGCAGTATTTT
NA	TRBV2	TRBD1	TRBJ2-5	CASSSGGAGETQYF	TGTGCCAGCAGTTCAGGGGGCGCGGGAGAGACCCAGTACTTC
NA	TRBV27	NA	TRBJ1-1	CASSEGPWTEAFF	TGTGCCAGCAGTGAAGGACCGTGGACTGAAGCTTTCTTT
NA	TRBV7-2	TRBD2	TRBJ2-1	CASRSGSFDNEQFF	TGTGCCAGCAGGAGCGGGAGTTTCGACAATGAGCAGTTCTTC
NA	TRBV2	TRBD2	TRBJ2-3	CASSGGAGGTDTQYF	TGTGCCAGCAGTGGAGGAGCGGGAGGCACAGATACGCAGTATTTT
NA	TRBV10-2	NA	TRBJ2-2	CASRPGVAAGELFF	TGCGCCAGCAGACCCGGGGTAGCCGCCGGGGAGCTGTTTTTT
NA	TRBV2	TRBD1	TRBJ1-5	CASSPGTGNQPQHF	TGTGCCAGCAGCCCAGGGACAGGCAATCAGCCCCAGCATTTT
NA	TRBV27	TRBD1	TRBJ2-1	CASSDRDEQFF	TGTGCCAGCTCGGACAGGGATGAGCAGTTCTTC
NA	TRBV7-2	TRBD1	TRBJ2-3	CASSSGTGGPQYF	TGTGCCAGCAGCTCAGGGACAGGGGGCCCGCAGTATTTT
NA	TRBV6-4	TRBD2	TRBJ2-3	CASSEGTSGTDTQYF	TGTGCCAGCAGTGAGGGGACTAGCGGCACAGATACGCAGTATTTT
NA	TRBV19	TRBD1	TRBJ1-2	CASSPSGTGYGYTF	TGTGCCAGTAGCCCGTCCGGGACAGGGTATGGCTACACCTTC
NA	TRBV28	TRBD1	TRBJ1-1	CASSPTDRGHTEAFF	TGTGCCAGCAGTCCCACCGACAGGGGGCACACTGAAGCTTTCTTT
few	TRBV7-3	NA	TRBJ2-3	CASSLTGASIPDTQYF	TGTGCCAGCAGCTTAACGGGGGCTAGCATCCCGGATACGCAGTATTTT
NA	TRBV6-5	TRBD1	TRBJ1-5	CASSRQGSDQPQHF	TGTGCCAGCAGCCGACAGGGGAGCGATCAGCCCCAGCATTTT
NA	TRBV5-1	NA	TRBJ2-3	CASSLNGGSRGDTQYF	TGCGCCAGCAGCTTGAATGGCGGGTCCCGGGGCGATACGCAGTATTTT
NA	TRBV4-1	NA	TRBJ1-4	CASSQGEANEKLFF	TGCGCCAGCAGCCAAGGGGAGGCTAATGAAAAACTGTTTTTT
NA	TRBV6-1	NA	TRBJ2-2	CASTQNRVNGELFF	TGTGCCAGCACCCAGAATAGGGTCAACGGGGAGCTGTTTTTT
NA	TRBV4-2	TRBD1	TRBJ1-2	CASSQPGQGARDGYTF	TGTGCCAGCAGCCAACCGGGACAGGGGGCGAGGGATGGCTACACCTTC
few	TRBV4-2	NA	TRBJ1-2	CASSQDQSISNYGYTF	TGTGCCAGCAGCCAAGATCAGAGTATATCTAACTATGGCTACACCTTC
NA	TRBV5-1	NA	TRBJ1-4	CASSRIEATNEKLFF	TGCGCCAGCAGCAGGATCGAGGCAACTAATGAAAAACTGTTTTTT
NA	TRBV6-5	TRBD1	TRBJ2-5	CASSSWTGFETQYF	TGTGCCAGCAGTTCCTGGACAGGGTTTGAGACCCAGTACTTC
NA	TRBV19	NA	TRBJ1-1	CASRRPREGIAEAFF	TGTGCCAGTAGGAGGCCGAGGGAGGGAATTGCTGAAGCTTTCTTT
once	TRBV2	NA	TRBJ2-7	CASSYGGLEQYF	TGTGCCAGCAGCTACGGGGGGCTCGAGCAGTACTTC